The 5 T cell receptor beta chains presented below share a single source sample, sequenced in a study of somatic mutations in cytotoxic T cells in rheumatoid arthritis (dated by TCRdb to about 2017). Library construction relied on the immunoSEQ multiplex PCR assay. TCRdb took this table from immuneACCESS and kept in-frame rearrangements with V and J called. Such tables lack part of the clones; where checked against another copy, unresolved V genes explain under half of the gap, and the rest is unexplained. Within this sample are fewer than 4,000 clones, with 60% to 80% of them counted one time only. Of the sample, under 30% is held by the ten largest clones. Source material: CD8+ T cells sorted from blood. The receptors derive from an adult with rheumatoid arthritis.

CDR3 amino acids: CASSQPRARDSGNTIYF. DNA of the CDR3: TGTGCCAGCAGCCAACCCAGGGCCCGAGACTCTGGAAACACCATATATTTT. The genes are TRBV7-9 and TRBJ1-3; D might be TRBD1 (5 bases). CDR3 length: 17 amino acids. Trimming left V 5 bases short and J 0 bases short, with 17 bases between. Germline lookup yields CDR1 SEHNR and CDR2 FQNEAQ (reference sequence).

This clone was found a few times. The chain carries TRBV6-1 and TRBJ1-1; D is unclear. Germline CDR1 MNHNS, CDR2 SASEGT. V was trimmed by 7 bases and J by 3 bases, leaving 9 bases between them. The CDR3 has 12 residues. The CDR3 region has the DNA TGTGCCAGCACCCGTAGGGACACTGAAGCTTTCTTT. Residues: CASTRRDTEAFF.

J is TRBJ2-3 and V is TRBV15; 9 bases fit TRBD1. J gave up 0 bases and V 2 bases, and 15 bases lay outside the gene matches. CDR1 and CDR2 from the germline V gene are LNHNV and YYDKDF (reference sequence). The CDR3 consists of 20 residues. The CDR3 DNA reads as TGTGCCACCAGCAGACTCCGGGACAGGGAGAACCATCTAAGCACAGATACGCAGTATTTT. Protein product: CATSRLRDRENHLSTDTQYF.

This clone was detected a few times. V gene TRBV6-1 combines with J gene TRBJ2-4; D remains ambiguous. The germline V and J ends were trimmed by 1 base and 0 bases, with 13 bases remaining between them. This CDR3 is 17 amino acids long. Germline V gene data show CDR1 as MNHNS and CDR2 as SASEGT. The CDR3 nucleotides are TGTGCCAGCAGTGAAGATGAAGGCTCGGGAGCCAAAAACATTCAGTACTTC. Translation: CASSEDEGSGAKNIQYF.

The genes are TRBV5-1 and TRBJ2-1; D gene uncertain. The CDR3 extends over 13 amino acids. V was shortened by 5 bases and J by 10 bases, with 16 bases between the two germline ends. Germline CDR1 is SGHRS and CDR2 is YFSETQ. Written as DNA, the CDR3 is TGCGCCAGCAGTTCCCCTAAAGGATTCGAGCAGTTCTTC. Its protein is CASSSPKGFEQFF.